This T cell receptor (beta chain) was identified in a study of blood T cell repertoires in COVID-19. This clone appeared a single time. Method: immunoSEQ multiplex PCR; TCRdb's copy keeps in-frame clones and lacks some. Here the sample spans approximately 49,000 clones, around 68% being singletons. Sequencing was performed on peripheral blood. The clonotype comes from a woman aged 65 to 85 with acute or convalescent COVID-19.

The CDR3 nucleotides read TGTGCCAGCAGCCACTCAACGGCCGGGGAGCTGTTTTTT. Amino acids: CASSHSTAGELFF. The chain joins TRBV14 to TRBJ2-2, with D unresolved. The CDR3 spans 13 residues. V lost 3 bases and J 6 bases, leaving 8 bases between the germline ends. Germline lookup yields CDR1 SGHDN and CDR2 FVKESK.